The table lists the clone carrying this TCR beta chain with a count of one. Its matching antigen is unknown. The data were taken from a study of T-cell reconstitution after alpha-beta-depleted transplantation in children. With 4 bases removed from V and 4 bases from J, the gap between germline ends came to 16 bases. The V gene's germline CDR1 is LGHDT and CDR2 YNNKEL (reference sequence). CDR3 length equals 15 residues. Preparation of the TCRbeta library used unique molecular identifiers. TCRdb re-derived calls from the PCR reads in MiXCR, one entry per CDR3 protein. The table shows about 420,000 distinct CDR3 sequences, with 15% to 20% occurring only once. Whole-study findings and limits: Where some patients showed high TCRbeta diversity at day 60, it came from recipient T cells and thymic progenitors that had survived. At around two months after transplant, the alpha-beta T cells were reportedly derived from several hundred expanded clones that came from non-depleted graft cells.

The V call is TRBV3-1, the J call TRBJ1-2; no definite D call. The clonotype was recovered from a boy in the first two years of life who had a stem cell transplant for Wiskott-Aldrich syndrome, so the T cells may come from the graft donor. Sample: PBMCs, mostly from graft donor cells, taken 360 days after TCRalphabeta/CD19-depleted stem cell transplant. The CDR3 here is CASSLGMDGVYGYTF. CDR3 bases: TGTGCCAGCAGCCTCGGGATGGACGGGGTCTATGGCTACACCTTC. Based on the CDR3 plus reference TRBV3-1 and TRBJ1-2, the full variable domain is DTAVSQTPKYLVTQMGNDKSIKCEQNLGHDTMYWYKQDSKKFLKIMFSYNNKELIINETVPNRFSPKSPDKAHLNLHINSLELGDSAVYFCASSLGMDGVYGYTFGSGTRLTVV.